A selection of T cell receptor beta chains follows, all from one sample in a study of blood T cell repertoires in COVID-19. Here immunoSEQ multiplex PCR was the method, and the copy in TCRdb shows in-frame clones only, minus some. Of around 100,000 clones in the sample, about 85% were seen once. The material sequenced was peripheral blood. Source of these receptors: a man aged 50 to 59 in a cohort sampled during active COVID-19. Each CDR3 is given with its conserved first and last residue. The D gene is left open where the match is weak. Clone size is not always given. Where it is, it says once, few, many or a class for expanded clones.

J | size | D | V | DNA | CDR3
TRBJ2-3 | - | TRBD2 | TRBV25-1 | TGTGCCAGCAGTGAAGATCCTAGCGGGCCTACAGATACGCAGTATTTT | CASSEDPSGPTDTQYF
TRBJ1-2 | - | TRBD1 | TRBV29-1 | TGCAGCGTGCTGGACAGGGGGAATGGCTACACCTTC | CSVLDRGNGYTF
TRBJ1-6 | - | - | TRBV10-3 | TGTGCCATCAGTGAGGCAGGACTCGGGGAGCCCCTCCACTTT | CAISEAGLGEPLHF
TRBJ1-1 | - | - | TRBV7-9 | TGTGCCAGCAGCTTACGGAGGAACACTGAAGCTTTCTTT | CASSLRRNTEAFF
TRBJ2-3 | - | TRBD2 | TRBV11-2 | TGTGCCAGCAGCTTAGATCGGACTAGTGTAGGTACGCAGTATTTT | CASSLDRTSVGTQYF
TRBJ1-4 | - | - | TRBV5-8 | TGTGCCAGCAGCTTGACAGTGACCGCAACTAATGAAAAACTGTTTTTT | CASSLTVTATNEKLFF
TRBJ2-1 | - | TRBD1 | TRBV5-4 | TGTGCCAGCCGCGACCCGAGACAGGGGTACAATGAGCAGTTCTTC | CASRDPRQGYNEQFF
TRBJ1-6 | - | - | TRBV4-3 | TGCGCCAGCAGCCAAGATGTACCGGCGGGCAATTCACCCCTCCACTTT | CASSQDVPAGNSPLHF
TRBJ1-2 | - | TRBD1 | TRBV14 | TGTGCCAGCAGCCAAGATAAGGGGGCGACTGGCTACACCTTC | CASSQDKGATGYTF
TRBJ1-1 | - | - | TRBV21-1 | TGTGCCAGCAGCTTTCCTCCGAACACTGAAGCTTTCTTT | CASSFPPNTEAFF
TRBJ1-2 | - | - | TRBV6-5 | TGTGCCAGCAGTTACAGCCTCGCTAACTATGGCTACACCTTC | CASSYSLANYGYTF
TRBJ2-5 | - | - | TRBV3-1/TRBV3-2 | TGTGCCAGCAGCCAAGCCTCCCCGGCTAGGAGGGGGACCCAGTACTTC | CASSQASPARRGTQYF
TRBJ2-1 | - | TRBD2 | TRBV3-1/TRBV3-2 | TGTGCCAGCAGCCAAGATTTTAGCGGGGGGCGGCAGAATGAGCAGTTCTTC | CASSQDFSGGRQNEQFF
TRBJ1-1 | - | TRBD1 | TRBV19 | TGTGCCAGTAGTAGCGACAGGGGGATGAACACTGAAGCTTTCTTT | CASSSDRGMNTEAFF
TRBJ1-6 | - | - | TRBV11-3 | TGTGCCAGCAGCTTAGGGAGCAGGGGTGAATCACCCCTCCACTTT | CASSLGSRGESPLHF
TRBJ1-6 | - | TRBD1 | TRBV2 | TGTGCCAGCAGTACAGGGGGGAATTCACCCCTCCACTTT | CASSTGGNSPLHF
TRBJ2-1 | - | - | TRBV20-1 | TGCAGTGCTAAATCGGATGAGCAGTTCTTC | CSAKSDEQFF
TRBJ2-1 | - | TRBD2 | TRBV27 | TGTGCCAGCAGCCTGACTAGCGGGGGGGTTAATGAGCAGTTCTTC | CASSLTSGGVNEQFF
TRBJ2-7 | - | TRBD1 | TRBV27 | TGTGCCAGCAGTCCCCAAACCGGGACAGAAAAATACGAGCAGTACTTC | CASSPQTGTEKYEQYF
TRBJ2-2 | once | TRBD1 | TRBV24-1 | TGTGCCACCAGTGAACGGGGACAGGGTGGAACCGGGGAGCTGTTTTTT | CATSERGQGGTGELFF
TRBJ1-2 | - | - | TRBV7-2 | TGTGCCAGCAGCTTAACAGGGCCTAACTATGGCTACACCTTC | CASSLTGPNYGYTF
TRBJ1-1 | - | - | TRBV6-2/TRBV6-3 | TGTGCCAGCAGTCACCACAATATGAACACTGAAGCTTTCTTT | CASSHHNMNTEAFF
TRBJ2-4 | - | - | TRBV28 | TGTGCCAGCAGTTCCGGCAGGGTCAAAAACATTCAGTACTTC | CASSSGRVKNIQYF
TRBJ2-7 | - | - | TRBV15 | TGTGCCACCAGCAGAGATTCGGGATACGAGCAGTACTTC | CATSRDSGYEQYF
TRBJ1-1 | - | TRBD1 | TRBV6-8 | TGTGCCAGCAGTCCAGGACAGGGAAACACTGAAGCTTTCTTT | CASSPGQGNTEAFF
TRBJ1-3 | - | TRBD1 | TRBV7-9 | TGTGCCAGCAGGTCTACAGGGGGCATGGGAAACACCATATATTTT | CASRSTGGMGNTIYF